These 9 T cell receptor beta chains came from one sample sequenced in a study of shared clonotypes between healthy human individuals. Sequencing used immunoSEQ multiplex PCR; TCRdb keeps in-frame clones, though not all of them. The sample has 1.6 million or so clones, 97% to 99% seen once. Sequenced: naive CD4+ T cells sorted from blood. Subset denoted: CD45RA+ positively selected. The receptors here all came from a man aged 25-40 years in good health.

V is TRBV2 and J is TRBJ2-3, with D hard to call. This CDR3 has 14 residues. The germline gives CDR1 SNHLY, CDR2 FYNNEI. Trimming shortened V by 5 bases and J by 2 bases, and 11 bases separated the two germline ends. The CDR3 DNA reads TGTGCCAGCAGTAGGATGCCGGACACAGATACGCAGTATTTT. It yields the protein CASSRMPDTDTQYF.

The sample holds one count of this clone. The chain employs TRBV7-6 and TRBJ2-1, with TRBD2 identical over 14 bases. Germline values: CDR1 SGHVS, CDR2 FNYEAQ. V was pared by 2 bases and J by 10 bases, with 13 bases of the junction left unmatched. The CDR3 has 18 amino acids. The CDR3 spells CASSLNAWGLAGVFEQFF. The CDR3 coding sequence is TGTGCCAGCAGCTTAAATGCGTGGGGACTAGCGGGAGTCTTCGAGCAGTTCTTC.

The chain combines TRBV5-1 with TRBJ2-1, with D possibly TRBD2 on 6 matching bases. V was pared by 4 bases and J by 5 bases, with 16 bases between. Germline assignment: CDR1 SGHRS and CDR2 YFSETQ. The CDR3 totals 15 residues. CDR3 region: CASSIAAQDHNEQFF. The CDR3 DNA sequence: TGCGCCAGCAGCATAGCGGCACAAGACCACAATGAGCAGTTCTTC.

This clone is a singleton in its sample. The chain uses TRBV19 and TRBJ2-2; D is ambiguous. The CDR3 runs to 14 residues. CDR1 is LNHDA and CDR2 is SQIVND in the germline V gene (reference sequence). V was pared by 3 bases and J by 1 base, with 6 bases between. CDR3 nucleotides: TGTGCCAGTAGTATTATGGGGAACACCGGGGAGCTGTTTTTT. This encodes CASSIMGNTGELFF. Together with reference TRBV19 and TRBJ2-2, the CDR3 gives the full variable domain: DGGITQSPKYLFRKEGQNVTLSCEQNLNHDAMYWYRQDPGQGLRLIYYSQIVNDFQKGDIAEGYSVSREKKESFPLTVTSAQKNPTAFYLCASSIMGNTGELFFGEGSRLTVL.

The chain links TRBV14 to TRBJ1-2; D remains ambiguous. V was pared by 4 bases and J by 4 bases, with 13 bases between. Per the germline V gene, CDR1 is SGHDN and CDR2 is FVKESK. CDR3 length: 14 amino acids. The DNA for the CDR3 is TGTGCCAGCAGCCCACGATGGGGAACCTATGGCTACACCTTC. Residues: CASSPRWGTYGYTF.

This chain uses TRBV6-6 with TRBJ2-7; D perhaps matches TRBD1 (6 bases). The V end was cut by 2 bases, the J end by 0 bases, with 14 bases between. The CDR3 loop spans 16 amino acids. Germline V CDR1 and CDR2: MNHNY, SVGAGI (reference sequence). CDR3 residues: CASSYLRGQASYEQYF. CDR3 nucleotide sequence: TGTGCCAGCAGTTACCTTAGGGGACAAGCCTCCTACGAGCAGTACTTC.

The genes are TRBV10-1 and TRBJ2-3, with D unclear. The CDR3 is made up of 13 amino acids. Trimming removed 0 bases from V and 6 bases from J, with 7 bases in between. Per germline, CDR1 WNHNN and CDR2 SYGVQD (reference sequence). CDR3 sequence: CASSESTPDTQYF. CDR3 DNA: TGCGCCAGCAGTGAGTCGACGCCGGATACGCAGTATTTT.

The chain employs TRBV4-2 and TRBJ2-3, with D tentatively TRBD2 (6 bases). Germline V gives CDR1 LGHNA, CDR2 YNFKEQ. The CDR3 totals 15 residues. V was cut by 0 bases and J by 1 base, with 8 bases left in between. CDR3 nucleotides: TGTGCCAGCAGCCAAGATGTAGCGGGCACAGATACGCAGTATTTT. It translates to CASSQDVAGTDTQYF.

This chain joins TRBV6-4 and TRBJ1-1, with D possibly matching TRBD1 (5 bases). Trimming shortened V by 6 bases and J by 2 bases, and 13 bases separated the two germline ends. Germline V gene data show CDR1 as MRHNA and CDR2 as SNTAGT. CDR3 length: 14 amino acids. The CDR3 here is CASRARGANTEAFF. CDR3 DNA sequence: TGTGCCAGCAGGGCACGTGGGGCCAACACTGAAGCTTTCTTT.